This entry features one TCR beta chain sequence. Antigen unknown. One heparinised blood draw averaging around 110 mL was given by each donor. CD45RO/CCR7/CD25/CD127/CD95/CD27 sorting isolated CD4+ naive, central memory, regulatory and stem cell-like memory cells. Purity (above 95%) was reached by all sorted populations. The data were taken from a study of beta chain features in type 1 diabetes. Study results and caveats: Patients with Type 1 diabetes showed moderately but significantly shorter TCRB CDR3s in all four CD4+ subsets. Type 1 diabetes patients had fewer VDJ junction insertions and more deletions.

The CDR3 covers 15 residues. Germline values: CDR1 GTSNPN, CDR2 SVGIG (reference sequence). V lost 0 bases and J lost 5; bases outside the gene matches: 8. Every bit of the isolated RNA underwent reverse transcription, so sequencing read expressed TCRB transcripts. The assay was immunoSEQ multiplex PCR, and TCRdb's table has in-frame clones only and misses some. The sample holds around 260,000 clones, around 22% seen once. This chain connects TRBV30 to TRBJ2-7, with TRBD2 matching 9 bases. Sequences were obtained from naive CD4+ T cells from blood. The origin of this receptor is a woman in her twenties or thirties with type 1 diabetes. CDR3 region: CAWSVKAGGLNEQYF. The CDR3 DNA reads TGTGCCTGGAGTGTAAAAGCGGGAGGTCTTAACGAGCAGTACTTC.